The 8 T cell receptor beta chains below all came from one sample that was sequenced in a study of control samples from healthy donors and cancer patients. Profiled with immunoSEQ multiplex PCR; TCRdb holds only in-frame clones, not every one. Of nearly 200,000 clones listed, roughly nine tenths were seen once; the top ten hold 1.8%. The material sequenced was blood. These receptors were obtained from a man aged 25 to 40 in good health.

This clone has a handful of counts. CDR3 bases: TGTGCCAGCAGCTTAACTCGGCAGGGAGGTAATTCACCCCTCCACTTT. The encoded protein is CASSLTRQGGNSPLHF. This rearrangement joins TRBV7-3 to TRBJ1-6; a weak D match, TRBD1 (5 bases). The germline CDR1 and CDR2 sequences are SGHTA and FQGTGA. Trimming left V 0 bases short and J 6 bases short, with 12 bases between. The length of the CDR3 is 16 residues.

This chain joins TRBV7-2 and TRBJ2-7; the D gene is possibly TRBD2 (6 bases). Trimming left V 8 bases short and J 5 bases short, with 19 bases between. From germline, CDR1 is SGHTA and CDR2 FQGNSA. The CDR3 has 14 residues. The CDR3 reads CASAIGGNRDEQYF. In nucleotides, the CDR3 is TGTGCCAGCGCGATTGGGGGGAATCGCGACGAGCAGTACTTC.

V and J are TRBV7-8 and TRBJ2-1; D may match TRBD1 or TRBD2 (5 bases each). Per germline, CDR1 SGHVS and CDR2 FQNEAQ. This CDR3 has 13 amino acids. Trimming took off 11 bases at V and 0 bases at J, with 11 bases between the two ends. CDR3 bases: TGTGCCTCTACGGGGACCTCCTACAATGAGCAGTTCTTC. This gives the protein CASTGTSYNEQFF.

The chain recombines TRBV5-1 with TRBJ1-2; 8 nucleotides align to TRBD1. Germline trimming cut 4 bases from V and 3 bases from J; bases unmatched to any gene: 5. The germline CDR1 and CDR2 sequences are SGHRS and YFSETQ. This CDR3 region has 14 residues. The CDR3 here is CASSPQGVDYGYTF. The DNA of the CDR3 is TGCGCCAGCAGCCCACAGGGGGTGGACTATGGCTACACCTTC.

The chain combines TRBV2 with TRBJ1-5; a weak D match, TRBD1 (5 bases). Trimming left V 8 bases short and J 2 bases short, with 13 bases between. The V gene's germline CDR1 is SNHLY and CDR2 FYNNEI. CDR3 length: 14 amino acids. The CDR3 loop reads CASSGQGGNQPQHF. DNA for the CDR3: TGTGCCAGCTCAGGGCAGGGCGGCAATCAGCCCCAGCATTTT.

This chain connects TRBV19 to TRBJ2-3; D unresolved. Germline CDR1 reads LNHDA; CDR2 reads SQIVND (reference sequence). This CDR3 is 13 amino acids long. Trimming removed 5 bases at V and 4 bases at J, with 10 bases between. The CDR3 nucleotides are TGTGCCAGTAGTGGTATAATGGCAGATACGCAGTATTTT. Encoded protein: CASSGIMADTQYF.

This clone occurred once. This chain connects TRBV30 to TRBJ2-7; D is tentatively TRBD1 or TRBD2 (5 bases each). Trimming cost V 0 bases and J 9 bases, with 15 bases left between them. This CDR3 has 13 amino acids. Per germline, CDR1 GTSNPN and CDR2 SVGIG (reference sequence). As DNA, the CDR3 is TGTGCCTGGAGTGTACACCGGGACCTTGGGCAGTACTTC. Amino acids: CAWSVHRDLGQYF.

This chain links TRBV10-1 with TRBJ1-4; D call uncertain. This CDR3 has 14 residues. CDR1 is WNHNN, CDR2 SYGVQD, per germline (reference sequence). V was shortened by 2 bases and J by 0 bases, with 4 bases between the two germline ends. CDR3 sequence (DNA): TGCGCCAGCAGTGAGGGGGCAACTAATGAAAAACTGTTTTTT. It is translated as CASSEGATNEKLFF.